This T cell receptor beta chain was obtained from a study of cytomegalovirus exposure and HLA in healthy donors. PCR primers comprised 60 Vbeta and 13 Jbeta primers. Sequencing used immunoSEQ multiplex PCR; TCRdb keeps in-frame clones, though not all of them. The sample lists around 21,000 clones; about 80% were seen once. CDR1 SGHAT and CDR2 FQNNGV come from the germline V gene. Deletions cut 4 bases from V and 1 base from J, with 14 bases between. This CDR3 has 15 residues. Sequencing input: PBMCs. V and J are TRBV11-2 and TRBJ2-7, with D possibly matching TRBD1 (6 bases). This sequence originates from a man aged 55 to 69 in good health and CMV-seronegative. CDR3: CASSSLRDKSYEQYF. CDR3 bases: TGTGCCAGCAGCTCCCTCCGGGACAAGTCCTACGAGCAGTACTTC.